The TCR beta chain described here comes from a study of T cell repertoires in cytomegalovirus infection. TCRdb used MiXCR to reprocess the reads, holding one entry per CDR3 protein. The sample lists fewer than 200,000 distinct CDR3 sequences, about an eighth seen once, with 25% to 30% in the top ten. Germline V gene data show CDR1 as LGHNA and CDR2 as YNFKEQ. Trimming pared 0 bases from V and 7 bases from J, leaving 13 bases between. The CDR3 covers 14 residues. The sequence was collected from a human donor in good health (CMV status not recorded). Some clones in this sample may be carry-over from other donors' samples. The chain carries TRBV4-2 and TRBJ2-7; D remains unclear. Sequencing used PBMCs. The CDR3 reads CASSQDPHEGEQYF. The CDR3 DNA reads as TGTGCCAGCAGCCAAGATCCCCATGAAGGGGAGCAGTACTTC.